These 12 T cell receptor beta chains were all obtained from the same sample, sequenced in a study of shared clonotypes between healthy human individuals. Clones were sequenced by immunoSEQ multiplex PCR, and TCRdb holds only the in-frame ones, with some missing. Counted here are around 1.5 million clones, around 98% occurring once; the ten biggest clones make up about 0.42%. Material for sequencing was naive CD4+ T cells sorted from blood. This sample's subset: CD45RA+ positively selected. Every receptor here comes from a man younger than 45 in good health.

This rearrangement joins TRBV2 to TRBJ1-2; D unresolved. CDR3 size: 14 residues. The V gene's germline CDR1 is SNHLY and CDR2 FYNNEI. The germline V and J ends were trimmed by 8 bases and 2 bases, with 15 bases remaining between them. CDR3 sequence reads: CASCLESGNYGYTF. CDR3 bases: TGTGCCAGCTGTCTAGAATCTGGAAACTATGGCTACACCTTC. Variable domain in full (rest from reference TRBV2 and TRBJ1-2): EPEVTQTPSHQVTQMGQEVILRCVPISNHLYFYWYRQILGQKVEFLVSFYNNEISEKSEIFDDQFSVERPDGSNFTLKIRSTKLEDSAMYFCASCLESGNYGYTFGSGTRLTVV.

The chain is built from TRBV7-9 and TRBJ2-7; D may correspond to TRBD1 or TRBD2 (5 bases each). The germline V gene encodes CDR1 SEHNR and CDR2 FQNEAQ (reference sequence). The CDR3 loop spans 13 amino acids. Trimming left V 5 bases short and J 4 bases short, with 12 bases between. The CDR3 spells CASSREGLYEQYF. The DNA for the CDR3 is TGTGCCAGCAGCCGCGAGGGGCTGTACGAGCAGTACTTC.

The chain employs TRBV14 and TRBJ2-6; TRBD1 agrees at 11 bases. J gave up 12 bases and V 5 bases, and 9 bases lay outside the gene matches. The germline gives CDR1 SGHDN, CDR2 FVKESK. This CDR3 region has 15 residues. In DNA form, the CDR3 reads TGTGCCAGCAGCTTGGACAGGGGGCCTACTAGCGTCCTGACTTTC. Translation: CASSLDRGPTSVLTF.

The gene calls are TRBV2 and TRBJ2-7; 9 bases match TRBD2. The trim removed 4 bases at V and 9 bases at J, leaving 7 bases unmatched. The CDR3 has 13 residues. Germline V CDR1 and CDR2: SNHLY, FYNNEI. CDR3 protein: CASSVPGLAGQYF. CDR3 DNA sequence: TGTGCCAGCAGTGTGCCGGGACTAGCTGGGCAGTACTTC.

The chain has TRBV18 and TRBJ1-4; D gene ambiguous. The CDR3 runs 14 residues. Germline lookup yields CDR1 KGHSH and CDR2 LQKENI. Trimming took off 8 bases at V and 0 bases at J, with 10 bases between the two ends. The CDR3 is CASPDKATNEKLFF. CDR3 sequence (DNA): TGTGCCAGCCCAGACAAGGCAACTAATGAAAAACTGTTTTTT. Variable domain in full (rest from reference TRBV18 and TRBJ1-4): NAGVMQNPRHLVRRRGQEARLRCSPMKGHSHVYWYRQLPEEGLKFMVYLQKENIIDESGMPKERFSAEFPKEGPSILRIQQVVRGDSAAYFCASPDKATNEKLFFGSGTQLSVL.

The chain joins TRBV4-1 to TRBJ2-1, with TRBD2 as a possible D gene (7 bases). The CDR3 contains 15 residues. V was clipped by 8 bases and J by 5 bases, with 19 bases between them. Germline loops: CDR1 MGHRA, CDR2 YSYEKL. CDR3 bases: TGCGCCAGCCGCTCCAGGATGGGGGGGCACAATGAGCAGTTCTTC. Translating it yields CASRSRMGGHNEQFF.

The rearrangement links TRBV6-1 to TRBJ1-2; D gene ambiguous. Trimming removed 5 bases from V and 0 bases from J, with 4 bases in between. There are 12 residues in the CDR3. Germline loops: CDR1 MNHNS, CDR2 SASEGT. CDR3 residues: CASSTSNYGYTF. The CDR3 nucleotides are TGTGCCAGCAGTACCTCTAACTATGGCTACACCTTC.

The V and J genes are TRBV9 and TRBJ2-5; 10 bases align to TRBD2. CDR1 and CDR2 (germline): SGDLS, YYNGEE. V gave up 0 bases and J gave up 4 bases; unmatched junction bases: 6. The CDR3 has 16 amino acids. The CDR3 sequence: CASSVGVASGRETQYF. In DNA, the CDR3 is TGTGCCAGCAGCGTAGGTGTGGCTAGCGGGAGAGAGACCCAGTACTTC.

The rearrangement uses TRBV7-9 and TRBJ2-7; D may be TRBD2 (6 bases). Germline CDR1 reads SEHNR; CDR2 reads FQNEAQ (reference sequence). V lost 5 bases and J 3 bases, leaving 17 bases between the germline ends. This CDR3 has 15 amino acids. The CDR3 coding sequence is TGTGCCAGCAGCCCCGTTGGAGCGGGCTACTACGAGCAGTACTTC. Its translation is CASSPVGAGYYEQYF. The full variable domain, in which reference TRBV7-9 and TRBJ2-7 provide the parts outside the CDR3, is DTGVSQNPRHKITKRGQNVTFRCDPISEHNRLYWYRQTLGQGPEFLTYFQNEAQLEKSRLLSDRFSAERPKGSFSTLEIQRTEQGDSAMYLCASSPVGAGYYEQYFGPGTRLTVT.

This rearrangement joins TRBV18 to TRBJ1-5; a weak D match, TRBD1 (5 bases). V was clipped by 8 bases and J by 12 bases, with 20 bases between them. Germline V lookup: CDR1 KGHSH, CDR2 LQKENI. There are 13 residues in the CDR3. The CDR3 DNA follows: TGTGCCAGCCGAACCCCCGAGGACACGTACCAGCATTTT. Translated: CASRTPEDTYQHF.

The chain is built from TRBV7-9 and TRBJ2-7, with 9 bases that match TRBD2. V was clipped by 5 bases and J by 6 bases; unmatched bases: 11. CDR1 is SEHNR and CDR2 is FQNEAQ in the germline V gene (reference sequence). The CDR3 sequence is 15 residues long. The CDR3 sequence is CASSPLSGSVSEQYF. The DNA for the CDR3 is TGTGCCAGCAGCCCCCTTAGCGGGAGTGTGTCCGAGCAGTACTTC.

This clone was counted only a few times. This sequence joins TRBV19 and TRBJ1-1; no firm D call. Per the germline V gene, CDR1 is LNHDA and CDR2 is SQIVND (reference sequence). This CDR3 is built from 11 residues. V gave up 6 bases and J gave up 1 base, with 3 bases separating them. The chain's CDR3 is CASRRNTEAFF. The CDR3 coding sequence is TGTGCCAGTAGAAGGAACACTGAAGCTTTCTTT.